This TCR beta chain was captured in a study of T cell repertoires in cytomegalovirus infection. At the level of the study: A matching HLA type, together with CMV infection, was signaled by public TCR beta signatures.

As regards this clonotype: What it binds is unknown.

Whole-study results and caveats: Summed frequency of shared TCR beta families picked out CMV carriers who also had the relevant HLA.

TCRdb passed the reads through MiXCR, listing each CDR3 protein once. The table includes about a million distinct CDR3 sequences, around 32% detected once. V was pared by 1 base and J by 1 base, with 13 bases between. The CDR3 consists of 17 residues. Germline V gene data show CDR1 as MDHEN and CDR2 as SYDVKM. The TCR sequence derives from a human donor in good health (CMV status not recorded). Some clones in this sample may be carry-over from other donors' samples. The material sequenced was cultured CD8+ T cells from PBMCs, taken from culture after CMV antigen stimulation. The chain has TRBV28 and TRBJ2-2; D not certain. DNA for the CDR3: TGTGCCAGCAGTTTATTGGACCCGAGTTTGAACACCGGGGAGCTGTTTTTT. Amino acid sequence: CASSLLDPSLNTGELFF.